The T cell receptor (beta chain) under discussion was sequenced for a study of blood T cell repertoires in COVID-19. Study overall: Both acute and convalescent COVID-19 samples were obtained from the United States, Italy and Spain. Nucleic acid was either cDNA or gDNA, and it came from T cells, B-cell-depleted T cells, or PBMCs.

Per the original data handling: For nucleated cells, counts were estimated from reference gene primer amplification. Sequenced by immunoSEQ multiplex PCR; TCRdb stores in-frame clones only, minus some. The DNA was the basis for D and trimming; V, J and clone size are from that table. The sample lists under 300,000 clones, 80% to 85% occurring once. CDR1 and CDR2 from the germline V gene are SQVTM and ANQGSEA. CDR3 size: 14 residues. After removal of 7 bases from V and 5 bases from J, the junction contained 10 bases not matched to a gene. The sequence was collected from a woman aged 40-49 years who had recovered from COVID-19. This rearrangement joins TRBV29-1 to TRBJ1-1; 10 bases align to TRBD1. The source material was peripheral blood. The DNA for the CDR3 is TGCAGCGCGGACCTGGGACAGGGGTGGACTGAAGCTTTCTTT. Amino acids: CSADLGQGWTEAFF.